Included here is one T cell receptor (beta chain) sequence, with context. These data originate in a study of blood T cell repertoires in COVID-19. Overall study: Whether acute or convalescent, the COVID-19 samples came from the United States, Italy and Spain.

In the original analysis: Using reference gene primer amplification, nucleated cell counts were estimated. Only in-frame clones appear in the TCRdb table, and some are missing; sequencing was by immunoSEQ multiplex PCR. The DNA was the basis for D and trimming; V, J and clone size are from that table. Of some 50,000 clones listed, roughly 84% are singletons. The sequence was obtained from a human donor in a cohort sampled during active COVID-19. Sequencing used peripheral blood.

CDR3 protein: CASSLNQGARSNEQFF. The CDR3, as DNA: TGTGCCAGCAGCTTAAACCAGGGGGCGCGAAGCAATGAGCAGTTCTTC. The chain carries TRBV7-9 and TRBJ2-1, with TRBD1 identical over 8 bases. J gave up 6 bases and V 2 bases, and 9 bases lay outside the gene matches. This CDR3 comprises 16 residues. The germline V gene has CDR1 SEHNR and CDR2 FQNEAQ (reference sequence).